These 30 T cell receptor beta chains share one sample of origin, sequenced in a study of blood T cells in healthy people across ages (dated by TCRdb to between 2014 and 2016). The library was generated by 5' RACE. The run used an Illumina HiSeq 2500. A second PCR of roughly 7 to 12 cycles was run with a J-beta primer mix and a sample-barcoded 5' primer. The raw public data were reprocessed by TCRdb itself: fastp quality trimming at Q25, MiXCR clonotype calling, in-frame beta chains only. Here each entry gathers all rows of one CDR3 protein and keeps the most common genes and DNA. The sample includes 270,000 or so distinct CDR3 sequences, with 25% to 30% observed a single time. Approximately 29% of the sample comes from the top ten. Specimen: blood. Every receptor here comes from a woman between 65 and 79 years old in good health.

This clonotype has at least ten counts. This sequence joins TRBV6-6 and TRBJ2-5; no definite D call. CDR1 is MNHNY and CDR2 is SVGAGI in the germline V gene (reference sequence). V was shortened by 2 bases and J by 5 bases, with 9 bases between the two germline ends. This CDR3 comprises 13 residues. The chain's CDR3 is CASSYGVWETQYF. CDR3 in DNA: TGTGCCAGCAGTTACGGAGTTTGGGAGACCCAGTACTTC.

V and J are TRBV29-1 and TRBJ2-3, with a weak D call TRBD1 (6 bases). The CDR3 runs to 14 residues. The germline gives CDR1 SQVTM, CDR2 ANQGSEA. Trimming took off 2 bases at V and 9 bases at J, with 18 bases between the two ends. CDR3 loop: CSVEKSGQYVTQYF. CDR3 in DNA: TGCAGCGTTGAAAAGAGCGGACAGTACGTAACGCAGTATTTT.

The chain carries TRBV5-1 and TRBJ2-5, with a possible D match to TRBD2 (7 bases). In germline, CDR1 is SGHRS, CDR2 YFSETQ. With 4 bases removed from V and 2 bases from J, the gap between germline ends came to 12 bases. The CDR3 consists of 14 residues. Here the CDR3 reads CASSQRGGQETQYF. CDR3 nucleotide sequence: TGCGCCAGCAGCCAGAGGGGGGGTCAAGAGACCCAGTACTTC.

Regarding this clonotype: Germline is not matched at one junction end, which may reflect a read error. The chain is built from TRBV6-6 and TRBJ1-4, with no clear D. The length of the CDR3 is 14 residues. The germline gives CDR1 MNHNY, CDR2 SVGAGI (reference sequence). For the CDR3, the DNA is TGCGCCAGCAGTTACCCCGGAAGGGAAGAAAAACTGTTTTTT. Translating it yields CASSYPGREEKLFF.

The rearrangement uses TRBV20-1 and TRBJ1-1; maybe TRBD1 (5 bases). CDR3 size: 14 residues. V was cut by 2 bases and J by 5 bases, with 15 bases left in between. Germline lookup yields CDR1 DFQATT and CDR2 SNEGSKA (reference sequence). For the CDR3, the DNA is TGCAGTGCTAGATCACCGGGGGGAGAGACTGAAGCTTTCTTT. It codes for CSARSPGGETEAFF.

Only a few counts were recorded for this clonotype. As DNA, the CDR3 is TGTGCCAGCAGTTTTGCGGGGGTCGGGTCAGAGACCCAGTACTTC. It specifies CASSFAGVGSETQYF. The V call is TRBV28, the J call TRBJ2-5; TRBD2 aligns across 7 bases. The junction had 8 bases not matched to a gene; V was cut back by 3 bases and J by 4 bases. Germline-derived CDR1 and CDR2 are MDHEN and SYDVKM. The CDR3 runs to 15 residues.

This clonotype occurred a few times. V gene TRBV3-1 combines with J gene TRBJ2-5; 7 bases map to TRBD1. The CDR3 loop spans 17 amino acids. Germline CDR1 is LGHDT and CDR2 is YNNKEL (reference sequence). Trimming cost V 2 bases and J 0 bases; bases outside gene matches: 9. The CDR3: CASSQWGQNLYQETQYF. CDR3 nucleotides: TGTGCCAGCAGCCAATGGGGACAGAACTTGTACCAAGAGACCCAGTACTTC.

The CDR3 spells CASSLASSRETQYF. In nucleotides, the CDR3 is TGCGCCAGCAGCTTGGCCAGCTCCCGGGAGACCCAGTACTTC. J is TRBJ2-5 and V is TRBV5-1; D not resolved. The germline CDR1 and CDR2 sequences are SGHRS and YFSETQ. V was clipped by 0 bases and J by 5 bases, with 11 bases between them. The CDR3 is 14 residues long.

The genes are TRBV20-1 and TRBJ2-5, with 7 bases lining up with TRBD2. In germline, CDR1 is DFQATT, CDR2 SNEGSKA (reference sequence). V trimming: 2 bases; J trimming: 2 bases; junction bases outside the gene matches: 8. The CDR3 is made up of 15 amino acids. The CDR3 region has the DNA TGCAGTGCTAGACCACTAGCGTACACGCAAGAGACCCAGTACTTC. It codes for CSARPLAYTQETQYF.

The CDR3 is CSARAGDFNYGYTF. CDR3 nucleotide sequence: TGCAGTGCTAGAGCCGGGGACTTTAACTATGGCTACACCTTC. The chain links TRBV20-1 to TRBJ1-2; perhaps TRBD1 as D (5 bases). Germline CDR1 is DFQATT and CDR2 is SNEGSKA (reference sequence). The CDR3 has 14 residues. Trimming took off 1 base at V and 1 base at J, with 10 bases between the two ends.

This clonotype was seen a handful of times. This sequence joins TRBV5-1 and TRBJ2-5, with 7 bases identical to TRBD1. The length of the CDR3 is 16 residues. The ends lost 1 base at V and 4 bases at J; junction bases unmatched: 10. Germline V gene data show CDR1 as SGHRS and CDR2 as YFSETQ. CDR3 sequence: CASSLLQGVRGETQYF. The CDR3 coding sequence is TGCGCCAGCAGCTTGTTGCAGGGGGTGAGGGGAGAGACCCAGTACTTC.

The rearrangement joins TRBV11-2 to TRBJ2-1; TRBD1 matches 7 bases. Germline-derived CDR1 and CDR2 are SGHAT and FQNNGV. This CDR3 has 16 residues. The V and J ends lost 5 bases and 0 bases, in that order; junction bases with no gene match: 7. The CDR3 reads CASSRDRALSYNEQFF. In DNA form, the CDR3 reads TGTGCCAGCAGCCGGGACAGAGCCCTCTCCTACAATGAGCAGTTCTTC.

In nucleotides, the CDR3 is TGTGCCAGCAGTGAAGGACTTCTCTCCGGTGAGACCCAGTACTTC. Translation: CASSEGLLSGETQYF. This chain connects TRBV6-1 to TRBJ2-5; no clear D gene. The CDR3 is 15 residues long. Trimming left V 1 base short and J 5 bases short, with 14 bases between. Germline V CDR1 and CDR2: MNHNS, SASEGT.

CDR3 sequence reads: CASSLTGTSGAQETQYF. The CDR3 DNA reads TGTGCCAGCAGCTTAACTGGGACTAGTGGGGCCCAAGAGACCCAGTACTTC. The chain is built from TRBV7-3 and TRBJ2-5; TRBD2 matches at 8 bases. V lost 0 bases to trimming and J lost 1 base; unmatched junction nucleotides: 7. Germline V CDR1 and CDR2: SGHTA, FQGTGA. The CDR3 contains 17 residues.

This clonotype was seen a handful of times. The V and J genes are TRBV14 and TRBJ1-1; TRBD1 agrees at 9 bases. Trimming removed 7 bases from V and 5 bases from J; junction bases left unmatched: 5. This CDR3 spans 13 amino acids. Germline assignment: CDR1 SGHDN and CDR2 FVKESK. CDR3 sequence (DNA): TGTGCCAGCAAGGGACAGGGTTATACTGAAGCTTTCTTT. Residues: CASKGQGYTEAFF.

The chain recombines TRBV11-2 with TRBJ2-1; D uncertain. With 5 bases removed from V and 10 bases from J, the gap between germline ends came to 18 bases. This CDR3 is built from 14 residues. Germline assignment: CDR1 SGHAT and CDR2 FQNNGV. CDR3: CASSQNDKVGEQFF. Written as DNA, the CDR3 is TGTGCCAGCAGCCAAAACGACAAGGTGGGGGAGCAGTTCTTC.

The chain has TRBV3-1 and TRBJ2-3; D is ambiguous. Trimming took off 2 bases at V and 2 bases at J, with 8 bases between the two ends. CDR3 length: 14 residues. CDR1 and CDR2 (germline): LGHDT, YNNKEL (reference sequence). The CDR3 sequence: CASSQRADTDTQYF. The CDR3 DNA reads as TGTGCCAGCAGCCAACGGGCAGACACAGATACGCAGTATTTT.

The chain recombines TRBV2 with TRBJ1-2; 8 bases align to TRBD1. CDR3 length: 13 amino acids. CDR1 is SNHLY and CDR2 is FYNNEI in the germline V gene. V trimming: 10 bases; J trimming: 8 bases; junction bases outside the gene matches: 12. The CDR3 region has the DNA TGTGCCACTCCGGGTCCAGGGGGCGCGGGCTACACCTTC. This gives the protein CATPGPGGAGYTF.

The V gene is TRBV5-1, the J gene TRBJ1-1; D gene unclear. Deletions cut 0 bases from V and 3 bases from J, with 12 bases between. This CDR3 has 15 amino acids. CDR1 SGHRS and CDR2 YFSETQ come from the germline V gene. CDR3 in amino acids: CASSLAGVGDTEAFF. CDR3 in DNA: TGCGCCAGCAGCTTGGCCGGTGTGGGCGACACTGAAGCTTTCTTT.

The table lists this clonotype with a few counts. This chain connects TRBV5-1 to TRBJ1-2; D possibly corresponds to TRBD1 (6 bases). The CDR3 loop spans 13 amino acids. Per the germline V gene, CDR1 is SGHRS and CDR2 is YFSETQ. V was pared by 3 bases and J by 7 bases, with 13 bases between. The CDR3 coding sequence is TGCGCCAGCAGCTCGGACAGCCCTATTGGCTACACCTTC. Its protein product is CASSSDSPIGYTF.

V is TRBV27 and J is TRBJ2-5; 10 nucleotides match TRBD2. The better agreement between TRBJ2-1 and the DNA end casts doubt on the J call. Germline V gene sequence: CDR1 MNHEY, CDR2 SMNVEV (reference sequence). The CDR3 contains 16 residues. The CDR3 DNA follows: TGTGCCAGCAGTTTAAAACCAGCGGGAGGGCCATCTGAGCAGTTCTTC. It translates to CASSLKPAGGPSEQFF.

This clonotype turned up a few times. V gene TRBV13 combines with J gene TRBJ2-5, with D hard to call. The DNA end is more similar to TRBJ2-1, so the J call may be wrong. The germline gives CDR1 PRHDT, CDR2 FYEKMQ (reference sequence). The CDR3 spans 14 residues. The CDR3 nucleotides read TGTGCCAGCAGCTTAAATCTTTACCACAGTGAGCAGTTCTTC. Translation: CASSLNLYHSEQFF.

This clonotype was counted at least ten times. The chain carries TRBV6-5 and TRBJ2-5; D not certain. The CDR3 has 17 amino acids. V was cut by 0 bases and J by 5 bases, with 19 bases left in between. Germline-derived CDR1 and CDR2 are MNHEY and SVGAGI. CDR3 sequence reads: CASSYSWQLGLGETQYF. Written as DNA, the CDR3 is TGTGCCAGCAGTTACTCCTGGCAGTTGGGATTAGGGGAGACCCAGTACTTC.

This clonotype has only a few counts. The rearrangement joins TRBV7-2 to TRBJ2-7; D remains ambiguous. The CDR3 runs to 13 residues. The V end was cut by 5 bases, the J end by 3 bases, with 11 bases between. Germline V gives CDR1 SGHTA, CDR2 FQGNSA. The CDR3 DNA reads TGTGCCAGCAGCCCCAGATGGGACTACGAGCAGTACTTC. This gives the protein CASSPRWDYEQYF.

The V call is TRBV7-3, the J call TRBJ2-5; TRBD2 is a possible D gene (5 bases). The J call may be in error: the DNA end matches TRBJ2-1 better. This CDR3 has 14 residues. Germline CDR1 and CDR2: SGHTA and FQGTGA. The CDR3 region has the DNA TGTGCCAGCAGCTTAACTGCCGCTAGCAGGGAGCAGTTCTTC. This translates into CASSLTAASREQFF.

This clonotype showed up just a few times. This chain uses TRBV18 with TRBJ2-5; 10 nucleotides line up with TRBD1. Near its end, the DNA agrees better with TRBJ2-7, so the J call may be wrong. The CDR3 runs to 15 residues. From germline, CDR1 is KGHSH and CDR2 LQKENI. CDR3 DNA sequence: TGTGCCAGCTCACCCCGACAGGGGGCCGACTACGAGCAGTACTTC. This encodes CASSPRQGADYEQYF.

V and J are TRBV3-1 and TRBJ1-2; 8 bases fit TRBD1. The germline V gene has CDR1 LGHDT and CDR2 YNNKEL (reference sequence). V gave up 1 base and J gave up 4 bases; unmatched junction bases: 11. The CDR3 is 17 amino acids. CDR3 nucleotide sequence: TGTGCCAGCAGCCAAGCTACGGACAGGGCGGTTGCCTATGGCTACACCTTC. This encodes CASSQATDRAVAYGYTF.

The chain employs TRBV18 and TRBJ2-7; no clear D. The CDR3 consists of 14 residues. CDR1 is KGHSH, CDR2 LQKENI, per germline. V lost 6 bases and J 0 bases, leaving 12 bases between the germline ends. The chain's CDR3 is CASSPDSSSYEQYF. The CDR3 DNA follows: TGTGCCAGCTCCCCAGACTCAAGCTCCTACGAGCAGTACTTC.

This rearrangement joins TRBV7-2 to TRBJ2-5, with TRBD1 as a possible D gene (7 bases). The CDR3 is 18 amino acids. In germline, CDR1 is SGHTA, CDR2 FQGNSA. The V end lost 5 bases, the J end lost 2 bases, and 24 bases lay between the germline ends. The CDR3 sequence is CASSRLGRGTLKQETQYF. Here the CDR3 DNA reads TGTGCCAGCAGCCGCCTGGGCAGGGGGACTCTTAAACAAGAGACCCAGTACTTC.

This clonotype came up a few times. The gene calls are TRBV14 and TRBJ1-2, with TRBD1 as a possible D gene (5 bases). This CDR3 has 13 amino acids. Trimming took 1 base from V and 8 from J, leaving 11 bases between them. From germline, CDR1 is SGHDN and CDR2 FVKESK. In DNA form, the CDR3 reads TGTGCCAGCAGCCAAGTGCAGGGTCGGGGCTACACCTTC. This codes for CASSQVQGRGYTF.